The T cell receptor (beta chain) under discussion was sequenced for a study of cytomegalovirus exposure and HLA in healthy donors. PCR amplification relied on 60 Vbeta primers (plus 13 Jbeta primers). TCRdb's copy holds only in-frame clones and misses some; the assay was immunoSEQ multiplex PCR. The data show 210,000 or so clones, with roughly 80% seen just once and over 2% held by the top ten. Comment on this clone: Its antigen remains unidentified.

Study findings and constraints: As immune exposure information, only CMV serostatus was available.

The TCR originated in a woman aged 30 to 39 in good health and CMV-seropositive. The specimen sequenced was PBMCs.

This chain's CDR3 is CASSEYMAGQGTEAFF. The DNA for the CDR3 is TGTGCCAGCAGTGAATATATGGCGGGACAGGGCACTGAAGCTTTCTTT. The rearrangement links TRBV2 to TRBJ1-1; 9 nucleotides match TRBD1. V trimming: 2 bases; J trimming: 4 bases; junction bases outside the gene matches: 8. Germline V gene data show CDR1 as SNHLY and CDR2 as FYNNEI. The CDR3 is 16 residues long.